This TCR beta chain was found in a study of T-cell reconstitution after alpha-beta-depleted transplantation in children. The library targeted TCRbeta and was prepared with unique molecular identifiers. Each CDR3 protein is one row after TCRdb ran MiXCR on the PCR reads. Among around 94,000 distinct CDR3 sequences listed, approximately 5.4% were seen once. V lost 5 bases and J lost 0; bases outside the gene matches: 8. In germline, CDR1 is SQVTM, CDR2 ANQGSEA. The CDR3 runs to 17 residues. This clonotype has only a few counts. The specimen comprised PBMCs, mostly from graft donor cells, sampled 60 days after TCRalphabeta/CD19-depleted stem cell transplant. V and J are TRBV29-1 and TRBJ2-6, with TRBD1 matching over 9 bases. This receptor was obtained from a female patient younger than 10 who had a stem cell transplant for Fanconi anemia, so the T cells may come from the graft donor. CDR3 nucleotide sequence: TGCAGCGTTCCCGGGACAGGGCTGTCCTCTGGGGCCAACGTCCTGACTTTC. Its translation is CSVPGTGLSSGANVLTF. Looking up the rest from reference TRBV29-1 and TRBJ2-6 gives the full variable domain: SAVISQKPSRDICQRGTSLTIQCQVDSQVTMMFWYRQQPGQSLTLIATANQGSEATYESGFVIDKFPISRPNLTFSTLTVSNMSPEDSSIYLCSVPGTGLSSGANVLTFGAGSRLTVL.